These 15 T cell receptor beta chains originate from one sample sequenced in a study of OX40 agonist ivuxolimab in advanced cancers. Assay: immunoSEQ multiplex PCR; the TCRdb copy retains only in-frame clones and omits some. The data show 98,000 or so clones, roughly nine tenths seen once. The sample in question was CD4+ or CD8+ T cells sorted from blood, obtained in a trial of the OX40 agonist ivuxolimab. The receptors here all came from an adult with an advanced solid tumor such as melanoma, head and neck, liver or kidney cancer.

The rearrangement joins TRBV18 to TRBJ2-1; TRBD2 matches at 7 bases. Per germline, CDR1 KGHSH and CDR2 LQKENI. Trimming cost V 8 bases and J 8 bases; bases outside gene matches: 9. The CDR3 is made up of 13 amino acids. The CDR3: CASAIGLGYEQFF. The CDR3 nucleotides read TGTGCCAGCGCGATCGGACTAGGCTATGAGCAGTTCTTC.

V is TRBV6-5 and J is TRBJ1-4; 8 nucleotides agree with TRBD1. V dropped 4 bases and J dropped 8; count of bases not matched to a gene: 3. CDR3 length: 13 residues. Germline CDR1 is MNHEY and CDR2 is SVGAGI. The DNA of the CDR3 is TGTGCCAGCAGTTCGGGACAGGAGGAAAAACTGTTTTTT. Its translation: CASSSGQEEKLFF.

The chain couples TRBV5-1 to TRBJ1-1; D remains ambiguous. CDR3 length: 14 amino acids. Trimming took 4 bases from V and 0 from J, leaving 10 bases between them. Germline CDR1 and CDR2: SGHRS and YFSETQ. The CDR3 protein is CASSEEQLNTEAFF. DNA of the CDR3: TGCGCCAGCAGCGAGGAACAGCTGAACACTGAAGCTTTCTTT.

The V call is TRBV30, the J call TRBJ2-5; 9 positions agree with TRBD1. Trimming at V came to 3 bases and at J to 5 bases, leaving 7 bases not matched to a gene. The CDR3 length is 14 residues. CDR1 and CDR2 (germline): GTSNPN, SVGIG (reference sequence). The CDR3 DNA sequence: TGTGCCTGGAGGGGGGACAGGGCCGGGGAGACCCAGTACTTC. Translated, it gives CAWRGDRAGETQYF.

The chain has TRBV7-9 and TRBJ1-1; D possibly corresponds to TRBD1 (5 bases). The CDR3 is 14 amino acids. The V and J ends lost 5 bases and 4 bases respectively, with 14 bases between them. CDR1 SEHNR and CDR2 FQNEAQ come from the germline V gene (reference sequence). The CDR3 protein is CASSRFRDGTEAFF. As DNA, the CDR3 is TGTGCCAGCAGCCGTTTCCGGGACGGCACTGAAGCTTTCTTT.

The V call is TRBV7-6, the J call TRBJ2-1; TRBD2 agrees at 9 bases. There are 16 residues in the CDR3. The germline V gene encodes CDR1 SGHVS and CDR2 FNYEAQ. V lost 4 bases and J lost 9; bases outside the gene matches: 13. The CDR3 region is CASSSTGSGRGGEQFF. As DNA, the CDR3 is TGTGCCAGCAGCTCCACTGGTAGCGGGAGAGGGGGTGAGCAGTTCTTC.

J is TRBJ2-3 and V is TRBV5-4; weak D call: TRBD1 (6 bases). The CDR3 consists of 15 residues. Germline assignment: CDR1 SGHNT and CDR2 YYREEE (reference sequence). Trimming stripped 4 bases from V and 7 bases from J, with 19 bases between. The DNA of the CDR3 is TGTGCCAGCAGCCCCCGGGACCCCCAGGGGAATACGCAGTATTTT. Translated: CASSPRDPQGNTQYF. The full variable domain, with the rest looked up from reference TRBV5-4 and TRBJ2-3, is ETGVTQSPTHLIKTRGQQVTLRCSSQSGHNTVSWYQQALGQGPQFIFQYYREEENGRGNFPPRFSGLQFPNYSSELNVNALELDDSALYLCASSPRDPQGNTQYFGPGTRLTVL.

The V gene is TRBV7-2, the J gene TRBJ2-2; D not resolved. V was cut by 1 base and J by 8 bases, with 11 bases left in between. The CDR3 extends over 14 amino acids. Germline CDR1 SGHTA, CDR2 FQGNSA. CDR3 sequence (DNA): TGTGCCAGCAGCTTAGACCCTCCACCGGGGGAGCTGTTTTTT. It translates to CASSLDPPPGELFF. Complete variable domain (other parts from reference TRBV7-2 and TRBJ2-2): GAGVSQSPSNKVTEKGKDVELRCDPISGHTALYWYRQSLGQGLEFLIYFQGNSAPDKSGLPSDRFSAERTGGSVSTLTIQRTQQEDSAVYLCASSLDPPPGELFFGEGSRLTVL.

The gene calls are TRBV5-6 and TRBJ2-3; D may match TRBD1 or TRBD2 (5 bases each). The V gene lost 1 base and the J gene lost 0 bases, with 12 bases spanning the gap. Germline CDR1 and CDR2: SGHDT and YYEEEE. The CDR3 spans 16 residues. Written as DNA, the CDR3 is TGTGCCAGCAGCTTGAGGGTAGGGACCAGCACAGATACGCAGTATTTT. This sequence encodes CASSLRVGTSTDTQYF. The complete variable domain, with remaining parts taken from reference TRBV5-6 and TRBJ2-3, reads DAGVTQSPTHLIKTRGQQVTLRCSPKSGHDTVSWYQQALGQGPQFIFQYYEEEERQRGNFPDRFSGHQFPNYSSELNVNALLLGDSALYLCASSLRVGTSTDTQYFGPGTRLTVL.

The chain has TRBV9 and TRBJ1-3, with D hard to call. Germline CDR1 reads SGDLS; CDR2 reads YYNGEE. The length of the CDR3 is 17 residues. The V gene lost 0 bases and the J gene lost 0 bases, with 13 bases spanning the gap. The CDR3 nucleotides read TGTGCCAGCAGCGTAGGCGTATGGGGTAGCTCTGGAAACACCATATATTTT. Translated: CASSVGVWGSSGNTIYF.

The chain carries TRBV10-3 and TRBJ2-1, with 12 nucleotides matching TRBD2. Per germline, CDR1 ENHRY and CDR2 SYGVKD. This CDR3 contains 17 residues. V dropped 0 bases and J dropped 7; count of bases not matched to a gene: 7. This CDR3 reads CAISESTTSGSLNEQFF. DNA for the CDR3: TGTGCCATCAGTGAGTCGACGACTAGCGGGAGTTTGAATGAGCAGTTCTTC.

The chain carries TRBV5-1 and TRBJ1-2, with 7 bases matching TRBD1. The CDR3 sequence is 14 residues long. After removal of 0 bases from V and 8 bases from J, the junction contained 7 bases not matched to a gene. Germline V gene data show CDR1 as SGHRS and CDR2 as YFSETQ. CDR3 loop: CASSLGQGSEGYTF. In DNA form, the CDR3 reads TGCGCCAGCAGCTTGGGACAGGGATCGGAGGGCTACACCTTC.

The rearrangement joins TRBV4-1 to TRBJ2-1; 9 bases are a match to TRBD2. The germline V gene has CDR1 MGHRA and CDR2 YSYEKL. The CDR3 consists of 15 residues. J gave up 6 bases and V 5 bases, and 8 bases lay outside the gene matches. CDR3 bases: TGCGCCAGCAGCTTATTGGGACTAGCTCCCAATGAGCAGTTCTTC. It codes for CASSLLGLAPNEQFF.

The genes are TRBV19 and TRBJ2-2, with a tentative D call TRBD1 (6 bases). V lost 6 bases and J lost 2, with 10 bases in between. The germline CDR1 and CDR2 sequences are LNHDA and SQIVND (reference sequence). The CDR3 has 14 residues. CDR3 nucleotide sequence: TGTGCCAGTAGGCGACAGGTTAACACCGGGGAGCTGTTTTTT. Its translation: CASRRQVNTGELFF.

This chain joins TRBV11-1 and TRBJ2-1, with 8 bases matching TRBD1. The CDR3 covers 14 residues. After removal of 5 bases from V and 4 bases from J, the junction contained 4 bases not matched to a gene. Looked up from germline, CDR1 is SGHAT and CDR2 is FQDESV (reference sequence). The CDR3 here is CASSTGQAYNEQFF. The CDR3 coding sequence is TGTGCCAGCAGCACGGGACAGGCTTACAATGAGCAGTTCTTC.